The T cell receptor beta chain under discussion was sequenced for a study of blood T cell repertoires in COVID-19. Whole-study context: Some COVID-19 samples were acute and others convalescent; all came from the United States, Italy and Spain. The cDNA or gDNA used as material had been derived from T cells, B-cell-depleted T cells, or PBMCs.

Germline V gene lookup returns CDR1 SGHTA and CDR2 FQGNSA. There are 14 residues in the CDR3. V was trimmed by 5 bases and J by 6 bases, leaving 17 bases between them. Per the authors' pipeline: Amplifying reference gene primers gave estimates of nucleated cell counts. Produced via immunoSEQ multiplex PCR; TCRdb's table is partial and in-frame only. V and J calls and clone size are as listed in that table; D and trimming were resolved from the DNA. The table has roughly 210,000 clones, about 88% seen once. The origin of this receptor is an older man with acute or convalescent COVID-19. J is TRBJ2-7 and V is TRBV7-2, with D maybe TRBD2 (5 bases). The material sequenced was peripheral blood. The CDR3 loop reads CASSILTRESEQYF. In DNA, the CDR3 is TGTGCCAGCAGCATTCTTACTCGGGAATCCGAGCAGTACTTC. The entire variable domain, with the rest obtained from reference TRBV7-2 and TRBJ2-7, is as follows: GAGVSQSPSNKVTEKGKDVELRCDPISGHTALYWYRQSLGQGLEFLIYFQGNSAPDKSGLPSDRFSAERTGGSVSTLTIQRTQQEDSAVYLCASSILTRESEQYFGPGTRLTVT.